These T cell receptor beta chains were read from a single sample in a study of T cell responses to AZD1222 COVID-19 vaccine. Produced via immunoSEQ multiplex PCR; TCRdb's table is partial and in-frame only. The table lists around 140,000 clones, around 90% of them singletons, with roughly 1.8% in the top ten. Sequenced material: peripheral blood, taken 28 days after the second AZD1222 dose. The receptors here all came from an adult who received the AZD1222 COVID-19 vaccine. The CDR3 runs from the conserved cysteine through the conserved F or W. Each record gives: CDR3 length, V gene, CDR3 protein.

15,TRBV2,CASSSTGTVIYGYTF
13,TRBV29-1,CSAPRGDNYGYTF
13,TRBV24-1,CATSWATYNEQFF
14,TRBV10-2,CATGTSGTSNEQFF
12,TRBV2,CASSEGGEKLFF
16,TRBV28,CASSSSPGRTGTEAFF
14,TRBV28,CASSYHQDNSPLHF
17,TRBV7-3,CASSLTGQGARTGELFF
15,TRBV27,CASSLEGRFNTEAFF
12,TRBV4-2,CASSPDRNTIYF
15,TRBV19,CASSRQPGQEGTQYF
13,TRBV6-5,CASRGDWNNEQFF
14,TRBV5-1,CASSERGLNSPLHF
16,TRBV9,CASSVLSGRGTGELFF
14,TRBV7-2,CASSLVAGGDEQYF
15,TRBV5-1,CASSTGRDRGDEQFF
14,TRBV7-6,CASSPPGIETEAFF
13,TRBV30,CAWSLLTGHEAFF
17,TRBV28,CASSSPSTGGDYYEQYF
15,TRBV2,CASSEATGSYNEQFF
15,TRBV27,CASSFSLASSYEQYF
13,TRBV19,CASSMGFATEAFF
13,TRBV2,CASSEDTQETQYF
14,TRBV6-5,CASSREGPTYEQYF
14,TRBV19,CASSLGQGAYEQYF
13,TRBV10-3,CAISGTSPVAQYF
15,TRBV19,CASSMPRQGWDGYTF
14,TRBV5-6,CASSPGQGSAEAFF
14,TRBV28,CASSLGTKDYGYTF
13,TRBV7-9,CASSHRLAETQYF
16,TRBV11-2,CASSPGRASANEKLFF
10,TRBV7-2,CASSSGELFF
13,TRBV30,CAWRIAGSYEQYF
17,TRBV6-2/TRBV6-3,CASSYLTRDSSTGELFF
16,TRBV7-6,CASSLGGSWSNQPQHF
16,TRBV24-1,CATSDSGTANSYEQYF
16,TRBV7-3,CASSSYGGEAYNEQFF
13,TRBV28,CASTGGGSYGYTF
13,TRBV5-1,CASSLLMGQPQHF
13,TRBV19,CASSGQAGIKAFF
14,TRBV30,CAWSPSGIYGELFF
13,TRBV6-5,CASSPGASSGYTF
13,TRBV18,CASSGGGPHEQFF
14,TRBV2,CASSSRDRGDEQFF
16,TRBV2,CASSSPFRDRNTEAFF
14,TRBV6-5,CASSPADRFYEQYF
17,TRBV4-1,CASSPAGRRDVYNEQFF
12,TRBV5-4,CASRSGTAEAFF
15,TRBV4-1,CASSQGPSREEKLFF
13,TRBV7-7,CASSQGHVETQYF
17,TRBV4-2,CASSQGVGTSGTDTQYF
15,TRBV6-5,CASRQYREGNYGYTF
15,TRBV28,CASSLGSLLPVNLHF
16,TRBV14,CASSQDRGGYPTEQYF